Listed below are T cell receptor beta chains from one sample, sequenced in a study of Tregs in tolerant kidney transplant recipients. Assay used: immunoSEQ multiplex PCR; TCRdb lists only in-frame clones, some missing. This sample yields about 240,000 clones, of which about four fifths are seen a single time; over 0.5% belongs to the top ten. The sequencing sample was made of CD4+ T cells from blood. These receptors were obtained from a human donor in good health. The CDR3 runs from the conserved cysteine through the conserved F or W. A D gene is named only where the DNA matches it firmly. Not every row has a clone size; where given, it reads once, few, many or a size class.

>NA|TRBV7-9|NA|TRBJ2-1
CASSLGEQFF
TGTGCCAGCAGCTTAGGGGAGCAGTTCTTC
>NA|TRBV2|TRBD1|TRBJ1-1
CASSDDAGGGTEAFF
TGTGCCAGCAGTGATGACGCAGGGGGAGGTACTGAAGCTTTCTTT
>NA|TRBV7-9|NA|TRBJ1-5
CASSLGTGGFDQPQHF
TGTGCCAGCAGCTTAGGGACGGGTGGATTCGATCAGCCCCAGCATTTT
>NA|TRBV5-5|TRBD1|TRBJ1-1
CASSFLDRLTEAFF
TGTGCCAGCAGCTTTTTGGACAGGCTAACCGAAGCTTTCTTT
>NA|TRBV19|NA|TRBJ1-1
CASSIGPWTNTEAFF
TGTGCCAGTAGTATCGGACCTTGGACGAACACTGAAGCTTTCTTT
>few|TRBV5-6|NA|TRBJ1-5
CASSFRPNQPQHF
TGTGCCAGCAGCTTTCGCCCCAATCAGCCCCAGCATTTT
>once|TRBV5-1|TRBD2|TRBJ2-1
CASFKGSGRGDNEQFF
TGCGCCAGCTTTAAAGGTAGCGGGAGAGGGGACAATGAGCAGTTCTTC
>NA|TRBV6-5|NA|TRBJ1-2
CASSSGNGYTF
TGTGCCAGCAGTTCGGGAAATGGCTACACCTTC
>NA|TRBV14|NA|TRBJ1-4
CASSQEPRGRGEKLFF
TGTGCCAGCAGCCAAGAGCCCCGGGGAAGAGGCGAAAAACTGTTTTTT
>NA|TRBV5-1|NA|TRBJ1-1
CASSLEVDGNTEAFF
TGCGCCAGCAGCTTGGAGGTGGATGGGAACACTGAAGCTTTCTTT
>NA|TRBV29-1|TRBD1|TRBJ1-1
CSVEPQGAGYTEAFF
TGCAGCGTGGAACCTCAGGGGGCGGGGTACACTGAAGCTTTCTTT
>NA|TRBV7-8|TRBD1|TRBJ1-1
CASSLDRQDTEAFF
TGTGCCAGCAGCCTGGACAGGCAGGACACTGAAGCTTTCTTT
>NA|TRBV18|NA|TRBJ2-1
CASSPPGVSYNEQFF
TGTGCCAGCTCACCACCCGGGGTCTCCTACAATGAGCAGTTCTTC
>NA|TRBV2|NA|TRBJ1-1
CASSASDSLTEAFF
TGTGCCAGCAGTGCCTCGGACAGCCTCACTGAAGCTTTCTTT
>NA|TRBV11-3|TRBD2|TRBJ2-1
CASSPSGNEQFF
TGTGCCAGCAGCCCTAGCGGGAATGAGCAGTTCTTC
>NA|TRBV5-1|TRBD1|TRBJ2-7
CASSRTGDSYEQYF
TGCGCCAGCAGCAGGACAGGGGATTCCTACGAGCAGTACTTC
>NA|TRBV6-5|NA|TRBJ2-7
CASSEFYEQYF
TGTGCCAGCAGTGAATTCTACGAGCAGTACTTC
>NA|TRBV6-5|NA|TRBJ1-2
CASGPGPNYGYTF
TGTGCCAGCGGACCAGGGCCCAACTATGGCTACACCTTC
>NA|TRBV18|NA|TRBJ1-2
CASSPGLNYGYTF
TGTGCCAGCTCACCAGGGTTGAACTATGGCTACACCTTC
>once|TRBV10-1|NA|TRBJ2-6
CASSEKDSGANVLTF
TGCGCCAGCAGTGAAAAGGACTCTGGGGCCAACGTCCTGACTTTC
>NA|TRBV14|NA|TRBJ2-1
CASSPRQGLSYNEQFF
TGTGCCAGCAGCCCCCGACAGGGACTCTCCTACAATGAGCAGTTCTTC
>NA|TRBV7-2|NA|TRBJ2-1
CASRPSLGGEQFF
TGTGCCAGCAGACCAAGCCTTGGTGGGGAGCAGTTCTTC
>NA|TRBV7-3|NA|TRBJ1-1
CASSLGGTGTEAFF
TGTGCCAGCAGTCTCGGAGGGACGGGCACTGAAGCTTTCTTT
>NA|TRBV18|TRBD2|TRBJ2-1
CASSPQGLAGAYNEQFF
TGTGCCAGCTCACCGCAGGGACTAGCGGGGGCCTACAATGAGCAGTTCTTC
>NA|TRBV4-1|TRBD2|TRBJ2-1
CASSQGRGGRDEQFF
TGCGCCAGCAGCCAAGGGCGGGGGGGCCGTGATGAGCAGTTCTTC
>NA|TRBV28|NA|TRBJ1-5
CASSFPLAGQPQHF
TGTGCCAGCAGTTTTCCCCTTGCAGGGCAGCCCCAGCATTTT
>NA|TRBV19|NA|TRBJ1-5
CASSIPSNQPQHF
TGTGCCAGTAGTATCCCCAGCAATCAGCCCCAGCATTTT
>NA|TRBV30|NA|TRBJ2-2
CAWSLGTGELFF
TGTGCCTGGAGTCTCGGGACCGGGGAGCTGTTTTTT
>once|TRBV6-6|NA|TRBJ2-7
CARKGSYEQYF
TGTGCCCGCAAGGGCTCCTACGAGCAGTACTTC
>once|TRBV13|NA|TRBJ2-7
CASSLYGSGNRYYEQYF
TGTGCCAGCAGCCTATATGGCTCAGGAAACAGGTACTACGAGCAGTACTTC
>NA|TRBV18|NA|TRBJ2-7
CASSPSQSSYEQYF
TGTGCCAGCTCACCATCCCAGAGCTCCTACGAGCAGTACTTC
>NA|TRBV6-5|NA|TRBJ1-4
CASSYVQSNEKLFF
TGTGCCAGCAGTTACGTACAGTCCAATGAAAAACTGTTTTTT
>NA|TRBV6-6|NA|TRBJ1-2
CASSGAQGGNGYTF
TGTGCCAGCAGTGGGGCGCAGGGAGGCAATGGCTACACCTTC
>NA|TRBV7-9|NA|TRBJ2-3
CASTRFPLLDTQYF
TGTGCCAGCACCCGATTCCCCTTGTTGGATACGCAGTATTTT
>few|TRBV6-5|NA|TRBJ1-2
CASSEQGWGYTF
TGTGCCAGCAGTGAGCAGGGTTGGGGCTACACCTTC
>NA|TRBV5-4|TRBD2|TRBJ2-5
CASSRTSGQETQYF
TGTGCCAGCAGCCGAACTAGCGGCCAAGAGACCCAGTACTTC
>NA|TRBV19|TRBD2|TRBJ2-2
CATRSGRANTGELFF
TGTGCCACCCGTAGCGGGAGGGCCAACACCGGGGAGCTGTTTTTT
>NA|TRBV27|TRBD2|TRBJ2-2
CASSLVSSGRAPGGELFF
TGTGCCAGCAGTTTGGTCAGTAGCGGGAGGGCCCCAGGCGGGGAGCTGTTTTTT
>NA|TRBV2|NA|TRBJ2-7
CASSAWAGHEQYF
TGTGCCAGCAGTGCCTGGGCGGGCCACGAGCAGTACTTC
>NA|TRBV5-6|NA|TRBJ1-3
CASSLPGVAGNTIYF
TGTGCCAGCAGCTTGCCCGGGGTGGCTGGAAACACCATATATTTT
>NA|TRBV11-3|NA|TRBJ2-3
CASSPGTRRSSDTQYF
TGTGCCAGCAGCCCCGGGACACGGAGGTCTTCAGATACGCAGTATTTT
>NA|TRBV6-1|TRBD1|TRBJ2-5
CASGGQGWETQYF
TGTGCCAGCGGAGGACAGGGTTGGGAGACCCAGTACTTC
>NA|TRBV11-2|TRBD2|TRBJ2-2
CASSLRTSGGDGELFF
TGTGCCAGCAGCCTACGGACTAGCGGGGGGGACGGGGAGCTGTTTTTT
>NA|TRBV5-1|NA|TRBJ1-5
CASSPLGQNSNQPQHF
TGCGCCAGCAGCCCCCTTGGGCAGAACTCCAATCAGCCCCAGCATTTT
>NA|TRBV12-5|NA|TRBJ2-1
CASGLTLTGYTSGEQFF
TGTGCTAGTGGTTTGACCCTGACAGGATATACCTCCGGTGAGCAGTTCTTC
>NA|TRBV7-9|NA|TRBJ2-7
CASSLGGTIYEQYF
TGTGCCAGCAGCTTAGGAGGGACCATCTACGAGCAGTACTTC
>NA|TRBV6-1|TRBD2|TRBJ2-1
CASSVASGTISYNEQFF
TGTGCCAGCAGTGTTGCTAGCGGGACCATCTCCTACAATGAGCAGTTCTTC
>NA|TRBV27|NA|TRBJ2-3
CASRTQNTDTQYF
TGTGCCAGCAGAACCCAAAACACAGATACGCAGTATTTT